A single sample is the source of the 26 T cell receptor beta chains below, sequenced in a study of breast tumors, draining lymph nodes, adjacent tissues. TCRdb re-called the multiplex PCR reads with MiXCR, one entry per CDR3 protein. The table lists about 17,000 distinct CDR3 sequences, under 70% of them singletons. Source material: tumor-adjacent breast tissue. Every receptor here comes from a female donor with breast cancer. Some clones in this sample may be carry-over from other donors' samples.

This clonotype is classed as medium-sized (0.01 to 0.1%). V and J are TRBV6-5 and TRBJ2-7, with D maybe TRBD1 (6 bases). Germline values: CDR1 MNHEY, CDR2 SVGAGI. This CDR3 has 14 amino acids. V lost 7 bases and J 0 bases, leaving 13 bases between the germline ends. CDR3 amino acids: CASKQGMPSYEQYF. CDR3 nucleotide sequence: TGTGCCAGCAAGCAGGGGATGCCCTCCTACGAGCAGTACTTC.

Comment on this clonotype: The DNA is left out, because the CDR3 cannot be placed on it with certainty; the CDR3 is given as TCRdb lists it. V usage is TRBV11-2 and J usage is TRBJ1-6; the DNA was not compared with TRBD1, the D call given in the table. The CDR3 is made up of 18 amino acids, end residues included. Per the germline V gene, CDR1 is SGHAT and CDR2 is FQNNGV. The CDR3 region is CASSFYICSAREGGPLHF.

The gene calls are TRBV4-1 and TRBJ2-7, with a possible D match to TRBD2 (7 bases). V lost 2 bases and J lost 2, with 10 bases in between. The germline V gene encodes CDR1 MGHRA and CDR2 YSYEKL. The CDR3 runs 14 residues. The CDR3 region is CASSQRGRAYEQYF. CDR3 in DNA: TGCGCCAGCAGCCAAAGGGGGAGGGCCTACGAGCAGTACTTC.

J is TRBJ1-2 and V is TRBV7-8; TRBD1 is a possible D gene (6 bases). CDR1 is SGHVS, CDR2 FQNEAQ, per germline. The CDR3 extends over 13 amino acids. The V end lost 5 bases, the J end lost 8 bases, and 15 bases lay between the germline ends. CDR3 in DNA: TGTGCCAGCAGCGTCGTACAGGGAAGCGGCTACACCTTC. Protein: CASSVVQGSGYTF.

J is TRBJ1-2 and V is TRBV7-9; maybe TRBD1 (6 bases). The ends were cut back, 3 bases at V and 6 bases at J, with 14 bases in the middle. From germline, CDR1 is SEHNR and CDR2 FQNEAQ (reference sequence). The CDR3 loop spans 14 amino acids. CDR3 sequence reads: CASSLEARGNGYTF. The CDR3, as DNA: TGTGCCAGCAGCTTGGAGGCAAGGGGGAATGGCTACACCTTC. The complete variable domain, with remaining parts taken from reference TRBV7-9 and TRBJ1-2, reads DTGVSQNPRHKITKRGQNVTFRCDPISEHNRLYWYRQTLGQGPEFLTYFQNEAQLEKSRLLSDRFSAERPKGSFSTLEIQRTEQGDSAMYLCASSLEARGNGYTFGSGTRLTVV.

This clonotype is termed medium-sized. V and J are TRBV12-3 or TRBV12-4 and TRBJ1-3, with unresolved D. V was pared by 4 bases and J by 2 bases, with 9 bases between. The CDR3 sequence is 14 residues long. In DNA, the CDR3 is TGTGCCAGCAGTTCCGCATATGCTGGAAACACCATATATTTT. Its translation: CASSSAYAGNTIYF.

By frequency in the sample, this clonotype is medium-sized. The V gene is TRBV2, the J gene TRBJ2-4; 9 nucleotides match TRBD1. Germline CDR1 and CDR2: SNHLY and FYNNEI. The junction had 9 bases not matched to a gene; V was cut back by 6 bases and J by 9 bases. The CDR3 length is 14 residues. CDR3 DNA: TGTGCCAGCAGGACAGGGGGAACTGGAGGCATTCAGTACTTC. It encodes CASRTGGTGGIQYF.

This clonotype was seen repeatedly, ten times or more. The rearrangement links TRBV6-4 to TRBJ1-1; D is possibly TRBD1 (5 bases). The germline V gene encodes CDR1 MRHNA and CDR2 SNTAGT. Deletions cut 4 bases from V and 3 bases from J, with 9 bases between. The CDR3 runs to 13 residues. The CDR3 spells CASSAQGDTEAFF. The CDR3 bases are TGTGCCAGCAGTGCCCAGGGCGACACTGAAGCTTTCTTT.

In the case of this clonotype: A much larger clone sits a single nucleotide away, making a read error possible. The V call is TRBV11-1, the J call TRBJ1-1, with D perhaps matching TRBD1 (6 bases). The V gene's germline CDR1 is SGHAT and CDR2 FQDESV (reference sequence). V lost 2 bases and J 7 bases, leaving 14 bases between the germline ends. This CDR3 is 14 amino acids long. The CDR3 DNA reads TGTGCCAGCAGCTTATTCGTGGGGGCCGGTGAAGCTTTCTTT. Its translation is CASSLFVGAGEAFF.

The rearrangement joins TRBV9 to TRBJ1-3; D ambiguous. CDR1 and CDR2 (germline): SGDLS, YYNGEE. The CDR3 runs 15 residues. Trimming pared 0 bases from V and 1 base from J, leaving 8 bases between. The CDR3 region is CASSVATGSGNTIYF. DNA of the CDR3: TGTGCCAGCAGCGTAGCTACCGGGTCTGGAAACACCATATATTTT.

This clonotype came up many times. V and J are TRBV19 and TRBJ2-1; tentatively, D is TRBD1 or TRBD2 (5 bases each). The V end lost 0 bases, the J end lost 4 bases, and 16 bases lay between the germline ends. This CDR3 has 17 amino acids. Germline-derived CDR1 and CDR2 are LNHDA and SQIVND (reference sequence). CDR3 nucleotides: TGTGCCAGTAGTATAGATCCCCCCTTTGGGGGTTACAATGAGCAGTTCTTC. The encoded protein is CASSIDPPFGGYNEQFF.

The V gene is TRBV7-2, the J gene TRBJ2-7; 11 bases line up with TRBD1. V shed 2 bases, J shed 5 bases, and the junction held 5 bases outside the gene matches. In germline, CDR1 is SGHTA, CDR2 FQGNSA. The CDR3 loop spans 15 amino acids. The CDR3 is CASSLFGQGAHEQYF. In nucleotides, the CDR3 is TGTGCCAGCAGCTTATTCGGACAGGGGGCCCACGAGCAGTACTTC.

This chain connects TRBV29-1 to TRBJ2-2, with 7 bases lining up with TRBD2. CDR1 is SQVTM, CDR2 ANQGSEA, per germline. V gave up 4 bases and J gave up 2 bases; unmatched junction bases: 7. This CDR3 is 15 amino acids long. The CDR3 here is CSVGGGKGNTGELFF. In DNA, the CDR3 is TGCAGCGTTGGGGGGGGAAAGGGTAACACCGGGGAGCTGTTTTTT.

V is TRBV20-1 and J is TRBJ2-1, with TRBD1 identical over 7 bases. Trimming removed 2 bases from V and 5 bases from J; junction bases left unmatched: 3. Germline CDR1 DFQATT, CDR2 SNEGSKA (reference sequence). The CDR3 contains 13 residues. The CDR3 reads CSARQGVHNEQFF. The CDR3 DNA sequence: TGCAGTGCTAGACAGGGGGTCCACAATGAGCAGTTCTTC.

This chain joins TRBV11-2 and TRBJ1-2; D is unresolved. CDR1 and CDR2 from the germline V gene are SGHAT and FQNNGV. Trimming stripped 5 bases from V and 8 bases from J, with 21 bases between. The CDR3 is made up of 15 amino acids. The CDR3 coding sequence is TGTGCCAGCAGCCCGTCGAGGGAGTCCATCCAGGGCTACACCTTC. It encodes CASSPSRESIQGYTF.

This chain connects TRBV19 to TRBJ2-7; perhaps TRBD1 as D (6 bases). The CDR3 totals 11 residues. Germline CDR1 LNHDA, CDR2 SQIVND (reference sequence). Trimming took off 9 bases at V and 7 bases at J, with 13 bases between the two ends. Here the CDR3 DNA reads TGTGCCAGCAGAACAGGGACGGAGCAGTACTTC. Protein sequence: CASRTGTEQYF.

In its sample, this clonotype ranks as medium-sized (0.01 to 0.1%). The chain carries TRBV9 and TRBJ2-1; no reliable D call. Germline CDR1 reads SGDLS; CDR2 reads YYNGEE. This CDR3 has 15 residues. Trimming cost V 2 bases and J 6 bases, with 15 bases left between them. The CDR3 DNA is TGTGCCAGCAGCGTTTCAGGTGCCCCGGCCAATGAGCAGTTCTTC. It translates to CASSVSGAPANEQFF.

This clonotype was counted once. This chain links TRBV29-1 with TRBJ2-7, with TRBD1 matching over 9 bases. V lost 3 bases and J lost 6; bases outside the gene matches: 6. CDR1 is SQVTM and CDR2 is ANQGSEA in the germline V gene. This CDR3 spans 13 amino acids. The CDR3: CSVDTGTGREQYF. The DNA for the CDR3 is TGCAGCGTTGACACCGGGACAGGGCGCGAGCAGTACTTC.

This clonotype has ten or more counts. The chain links TRBV7-6 to TRBJ1-1; D is possibly TRBD1 (6 bases). CDR1 is SGHVS, CDR2 FNYEAQ, per germline. There are 14 residues in the CDR3. Trimming left V 1 base short and J 7 bases short, with 13 bases between. The CDR3 DNA reads TGTGCCAGCAGCTTAGGGACAGAAGTGGGTGAAGCTTTCTTT. Protein: CASSLGTEVGEAFF.

The chain carries TRBV9 and TRBJ2-2; 9 bases fit TRBD2. With 4 bases clipped from V and 4 bases from J, the junction kept 8 bases outside the gene matches. Germline lookup yields CDR1 SGDLS and CDR2 YYNGEE. The CDR3 has 16 amino acids. The DNA for the CDR3 is TGTGCCAGCAGCAAGGCGGGGGGGCGGGGCACCGGGGAGCTGTTTTTT. It encodes CASSKAGGRGTGELFF.

At least ten counts were recorded for this clonotype. The gene calls are TRBV6-6 and TRBJ1-2, with 10 bases matching TRBD1. The germline gives CDR1 MNHNY, CDR2 SVGAGI (reference sequence). V shed 0 bases and J 10 bases; nucleotides not matched to a gene: 8. The CDR3 is 15 amino acids. CDR3 amino acids: CASSYSLTGGHDYTF. The DNA of the CDR3 is TGTGCCAGCAGTTACTCGTTGACAGGGGGCCATGACTACACCTTC.

This clonotype was observed at least ten times. The genes are TRBV20-1 and TRBJ2-2; TRBD2 is a possible D gene (7 bases). V was clipped by 0 bases and J by 7 bases, with 15 bases between them. The CDR3 has 15 amino acids. Looked up from germline, CDR1 is DFQATT and CDR2 is SNEGSKA (reference sequence). The chain's CDR3 is CSARDGGGAIGELFF. CDR3 sequence (DNA): TGCAGTGCTAGAGATGGGGGGGGGGCTATCGGGGAGCTGTTTTTT.

CDR3 protein: CSVLLDRSGNTIYF. The CDR3 DNA sequence: TGCAGCGTCCTACTCGACAGGTCTGGAAACACCATATATTTT. The V and J genes are TRBV29-1 and TRBJ1-3, with D possibly matching TRBD1 (6 bases). The CDR3 is 14 residues long. Deletions cut 6 bases from V and 1 base from J, with 13 bases between. Germline V gives CDR1 SQVTM, CDR2 ANQGSEA.

By share of the sample, this clonotype is medium-sized (0.01 to 0.1%). V gene TRBV7-6 combines with J gene TRBJ1-5; the D is unclear. Germline V gives CDR1 SGHVS, CDR2 FNYEAQ. Trimming removed 1 base at V and 2 bases at J, with 9 bases between. The CDR3 contains 15 residues. The CDR3 sequence: CASSLGAAGNQPQHF. The DNA of the CDR3 is TGTGCCAGCAGCTTAGGGGCGGCTGGCAATCAGCCCCAGCATTTT.

This chain joins TRBV12-3 or TRBV12-4 and TRBJ2-5, with 8 bases aligning to TRBD1. J was trimmed by 4 bases and V by 5 bases; bases with no gene match: 3. CDR3 length: 13 residues. Here the CDR3 DNA reads TGTGCCAGCAGTCCTGGACAGGGAGAGACCCAGTACTTC. Its protein is CASSPGQGETQYF.

This clonotype occurred many times. Given a much more abundant clone one base away, this may be a read error. The CDR3 DNA is TGTGCCACCCCTCGGCTCCTATATAGCAATCAGCCCCAGCATTTT. Translated, it gives CATPRLLYSNQPQHF. The chain is built from TRBV6-9 and TRBJ1-5; no reliable D call. CDR3 length equals 15 residues. Per germline, CDR1 MNHGY and CDR2 SVAAGI. The V end was cut by 10 bases, the J end by 0 bases, with 16 bases between.